One and the same sample provided the 23 T cell receptor beta chains below, sequenced in a study of chemoradiotherapy in HPV16-positive cancers. Using immunoSEQ multiplex PCR, the repertoire was profiled, and TCRdb retains in-frame clones only, with some absent. The table lists some 19,000 clones, roughly 80% of them singletons, with about 4% in the top ten. The material was blood, obtained from a patient who underwent chemoradiotherapy. The receptor source for this set is a human donor with HPV-associated anogenital cancer.

The V and J genes are TRBV5-1 and TRBJ1-1; 7 bases are shared with TRBD1. Germline-derived CDR1 and CDR2 are SGHRS and YFSETQ. V was pared by 0 bases and J by 3 bases, with 5 bases of the junction left unmatched. This CDR3 spans 15 amino acids. CDR3: CASSLAGQVHTEAFF. Written as DNA, the CDR3 is TGCGCCAGCAGCTTGGCCGGACAGGTGCACACTGAAGCTTTCTTT.

Here the CDR3 reads CASRQGRGYTF. The CDR3 DNA reads TGTGCCAGCAGACAGGGGAGAGGCTACACCTTC. The chain is built from TRBV5-4 and TRBJ1-2, with TRBD1 matching over 7 bases. J lost 8 bases, V lost 5 bases, and 3 bases had no gene match. The CDR3 is made up of 11 amino acids. Germline V lookup: CDR1 SGHNT, CDR2 YYREEE (reference sequence).

This chain links TRBV10-2 with TRBJ1-1; tentative D call: TRBD1 (5 bases). This CDR3 contains 14 residues. V was clipped by 3 bases and J by 4 bases, with 12 bases between them. The V gene's germline CDR1 is WSHSY and CDR2 SAAADI. The CDR3 loop is CASSDGRVVTEAFF. The DNA of the CDR3 is TGCGCCAGCAGTGATGGCAGGGTGGTCACTGAAGCTTTCTTT.

The chain carries TRBV19 and TRBJ2-5; D is ambiguous. Germline loops: CDR1 LNHDA, CDR2 SQIVND (reference sequence). Trimming took off 5 bases at V and 5 bases at J, with 12 bases between the two ends. The CDR3 is made up of 13 amino acids. CDR3 sequence reads: CASSVWTEETQYF. CDR3 nucleotide sequence: TGTGCCAGTAGTGTTTGGACGGAGGAGACCCAGTACTTC.

V and J are TRBV11-2 and TRBJ1-4; D perhaps matches TRBD1 (6 bases). With 8 bases removed from V and 2 bases from J, the gap between germline ends came to 15 bases. Germline V gene lookup returns CDR1 SGHAT and CDR2 FQNNGV. This CDR3 region has 15 residues. CDR3 nucleotides: TGTGCCAGCGGAACAGGGTCAGCCACTAATGAAAAACTGTTTTTT. Its protein is CASGTGSATNEKLFF.

The chain has TRBV27 and TRBJ2-7; maybe TRBD2 (5 bases). CDR1 and CDR2 (germline): MNHEY, SMNVEV (reference sequence). The CDR3 spans 14 residues. Trimming took off 3 bases at V and 9 bases at J, with 18 bases between the two ends. This CDR3 reads CASSFGRGSLMQYF. In DNA, the CDR3 is TGTGCCAGCAGTTTTGGGAGAGGCAGCTTAATGCAGTACTTC.

This clone was detected once. This chain joins TRBV9 and TRBJ1-6, with D unclear. The CDR3 sequence is 13 residues long. Between the trimmed V and J ends, which lost 2 bases and 10 bases, there was a span of 10 bases. The germline gives CDR1 SGDLS, CDR2 YYNGEE. The CDR3 sequence: CASSVELDSPLHF. CDR3 DNA: TGTGCCAGCAGCGTGGAGCTTGACTCACCCCTCCACTTT.

The V and J genes are TRBV27 and TRBJ2-6; no definite D call. This CDR3 contains 14 residues. Germline V CDR1 and CDR2: MNHEY, SMNVEV (reference sequence). Trimming stripped 6 bases from V and 0 bases from J, with 6 bases between. The CDR3 region has the DNA TGTGCCAGCAGGGACGTCTCTGGGGCCAACGTCCTGACTTTC. Translated: CASRDVSGANVLTF.

V usage is TRBV28 and J usage is TRBJ1-2; 8 nucleotides line up with TRBD1. V trimming: 5 bases; J trimming: 6 bases; junction bases outside the gene matches: 8. This CDR3 is built from 14 residues. Germline V gene sequence: CDR1 MDHEN, CDR2 SYDVKM. The CDR3 region is CASSRGQDVHGYTF. Written as DNA, the CDR3 is TGTGCCAGCAGTCGGGGACAGGATGTACATGGCTACACCTTC.

V usage is TRBV19 and J usage is TRBJ2-4, with D perhaps being TRBD1 or TRBD2 (5 bases each). The CDR3 runs 14 residues. Germline loops: CDR1 LNHDA, CDR2 SQIVND (reference sequence). V was trimmed by 3 bases and J by 4 bases, leaving 10 bases between them. CDR3 region: CASSIPREKNIQYF. The CDR3 nucleotides read TGTGCCAGTAGTATCCCCAGGGAGAAAAACATTCAGTACTTC.

The chain couples TRBV11-2 to TRBJ1-2; 7 nucleotides line up with TRBD1. Germline-derived CDR1 and CDR2 are SGHAT and FQNNGV. The CDR3 is 18 amino acids. Trimming took 0 bases from V and 4 from J; bases not matched to a gene: 14. Here the CDR3 reads CASSLDSGWDSEFYGYTF. In DNA, the CDR3 is TGTGCCAGCAGCTTAGATTCTGGTTGGGACAGCGAGTTCTATGGCTACACCTTC.

The chain uses TRBV19 and TRBJ2-5, with TRBD2 as a possible D gene (6 bases). CDR1 is LNHDA, CDR2 SQIVND, per germline (reference sequence). The CDR3 runs to 15 residues. The ends were cut back, 1 base at V and 2 bases at J, with 11 bases in the middle. The CDR3 spells CASSIVGAGQETQYF. CDR3 nucleotides: TGTGCCAGTAGTATAGTAGGTGCGGGGCAAGAGACCCAGTACTTC.

As for this clone: At one boundary the junction diverges from the germline segment, which might be a read error. CDR3 residues: CSVEGLATKTQYF. Written as DNA, the CDR3 is TGCAGCGTAGAAGGACTAGCTACGAAGACCCAGTACTTC. The chain uses TRBV29-1 and TRBJ2-5; 8 nucleotides agree with TRBD2. The CDR3 is 13 amino acids. CDR1 and CDR2 (germline): SQVTM, ANQGSEA.

The chain employs TRBV5-6 and TRBJ2-5, with D possibly being TRBD1 or TRBD2 (5 bases each). The CDR3 extends over 16 amino acids. The germline V gene has CDR1 SGHDT and CDR2 YYEEEE. Trimming stripped 3 bases from V and 4 bases from J, with 19 bases between. The CDR3 bases are TGTGCCAGCAGCTGGGACCCCCAGGGTAGGGGAGAGACCCAGTACTTC. Its translation is CASSWDPQGRGETQYF.

The chain carries TRBV5-1 and TRBJ2-6; D unresolved. The ends were cut back, 3 bases at V and 4 bases at J, with 11 bases in the middle. The CDR3 runs 15 residues. Germline CDR1 reads SGHRS; CDR2 reads YFSETQ. The CDR3 reads CASSWAPSGANVLTF. CDR3 DNA: TGCGCCAGCAGCTGGGCCCCATCCGGGGCCAACGTCCTGACTTTC.

This rearrangement joins TRBV10-1 to TRBJ2-7, with 11 bases that match TRBD1. Germline CDR1 is WNHNN and CDR2 is SYGVQD (reference sequence). This CDR3 is built from 15 residues. After removal of 4 bases from V and 2 bases from J, the junction contained 4 bases not matched to a gene. CDR3: CASSALGQGAYEQYF. For the CDR3, the DNA is TGCGCCAGCAGTGCGTTGGGACAGGGGGCCTACGAGCAGTACTTC.

The gene calls are TRBV2 and TRBJ2-1; the match to TRBD1 covers 8 bases. This CDR3 comprises 14 residues. V was pared by 11 bases and J by 9 bases, with 15 bases of the junction left unmatched. CDR1 and CDR2 (germline): SNHLY, FYNNEI. DNA of the CDR3: TGTGCCTATAAGGGGCAGGGGGCAAGAGGTGAGCAGTTCTTC. Translation: CAYKGQGARGEQFF.

The gene calls are TRBV5-1 and TRBJ2-2; no reliable D call. This CDR3 contains 13 residues. V dropped 0 bases and J dropped 8 bases, with 8 bases sitting between them. Germline CDR1 reads SGHRS; CDR2 reads YFSETQ. The CDR3 region is CASSLVVSGELFF. CDR3 coding DNA: TGCGCCAGCAGCTTGGTAGTATCTGGGGAGCTGTTTTTT.

V and J are TRBV5-4 and TRBJ1-2, with TRBD1 identical over 10 bases. The J segment lost 3 bases and the V segment lost 5 bases, leaving 19 bases of the junction unmatched. The CDR3 runs to 19 residues. CDR1 and CDR2 (germline): SGHNT, YYREEE (reference sequence). CDR3 protein: CASRKLAGTGDRMDYGYTF. The CDR3 nucleotides are TGTGCCAGCAGGAAATTAGCGGGGACAGGGGATCGGATGGACTATGGCTACACCTTC.

The chain links TRBV27 to TRBJ2-2, with unresolved D. Trimming took 3 bases from V and 0 from J, leaving 8 bases between them. This CDR3 has 15 amino acids. CDR1 and CDR2 from the germline V gene are MNHEY and SMNVEV (reference sequence). Here the CDR3 reads CASSFSGPNTGELFF. The CDR3 DNA sequence: TGTGCCAGCAGTTTTTCGGGTCCGAACACCGGGGAGCTGTTTTTT.

The genes are TRBV7-6 and TRBJ1-1; D ambiguous. V lost 1 base, J lost 1 base, and 10 bases lay in between. This CDR3 is built from 15 residues. CDR1 and CDR2 from the germline V gene are SGHVS and FNYEAQ. CDR3 nucleotides: TGTGCCAGCAGCTTAGAGATTCAGCCGAACACTGAAGCTTTCTTT. It encodes CASSLEIQPNTEAFF.

This chain uses TRBV28 with TRBJ1-1; 9 bases align to TRBD1. CDR1 and CDR2 (germline): MDHEN, SYDVKM. The trim removed 6 bases at V and 2 bases at J, leaving 4 bases unmatched. The length of the CDR3 is 14 residues. The CDR3 DNA sequence: TGTGCCAGCAGCCTTACAGGGGGCAACACTGAAGCTTTCTTT. As protein: CASSLTGGNTEAFF.

The gene calls are TRBV18 and TRBJ1-1; D remains ambiguous. The germline V gene encodes CDR1 KGHSH and CDR2 LQKENI. Trimming removed 4 bases at V and 1 base at J, with 13 bases between. The CDR3 totals 15 residues. CDR3 DNA sequence: TGTGCCAGCTCACGCGAAACTTCAGGGAACACTGAAGCTTTCTTT. Protein sequence: CASSRETSGNTEAFF. Combining the CDR3 with reference TRBV18 and TRBJ1-1 gives the whole variable domain NAGVMQNPRHLVRRRGQEARLRCSPMKGHSHVYWYRQLPEEGLKFMVYLQKENIIDESGMPKERFSAEFPKEGPSILRIQQVVRGDSAAYFCASSRETSGNTEAFFGQGTRLTVV.